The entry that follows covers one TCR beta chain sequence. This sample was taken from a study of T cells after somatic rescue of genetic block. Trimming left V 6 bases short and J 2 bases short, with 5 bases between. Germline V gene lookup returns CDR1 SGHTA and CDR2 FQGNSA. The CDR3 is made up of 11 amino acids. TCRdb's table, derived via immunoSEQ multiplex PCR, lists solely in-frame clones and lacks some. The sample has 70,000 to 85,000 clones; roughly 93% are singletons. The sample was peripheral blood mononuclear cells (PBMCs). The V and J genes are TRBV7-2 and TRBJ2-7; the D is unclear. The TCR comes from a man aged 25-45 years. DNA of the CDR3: TGTGCCAGCAGTCGGGCCTACGAGCAGTACTTC. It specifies CASSRAYEQYF.